This T cell receptor (beta chain) was identified in a study of technical replicates of blood from a handful of donors (dated by TCRdb to the late 2010s). As encoded in the germline V gene (reference sequence), CDR1 is SEHNR while CDR2 is FQNEAQ. From its cysteine to its phenylalanine, the CDR3 spans 15 amino acids. Only CDR3 DNA remains: 45 bases, in frame from the first base. Trimmed from V: 7 bases; trimmed from J: 7 bases; junction bases lacking a gene match: 11. Library creation used the immunoSEQ multiplex PCR assay. In its TCRdb copy, this immuneACCESS table keeps in-frame sequences only and misses some clones. Where compared with another copy, unresolved V genes explain less than half of these, and the others have no known cause. For this sample there are roughly 80,000 clones; 89% appear just once. Approximately 0.39% of the sample lies in the top ten. Details on this clone: Its recognized antigen is unknown. No much larger clone is present one base from it, and per-base qualities are unavailable.

Sequencing used T cells isolated from PBMCs. The rearrangement combines TRBV7-9 with TRBJ2-1, with 9 bases in between that match TRBD2. The sequence was obtained from a human donor in good health. The DNA is as follows: TGTGCCAGCACCGAAGAAGCGGGAGGATATAATGAGCAGTTCTTC. Translated, this is CASTEEAGGYNEQFF.